This TCR beta chain was identified in a study of cytomegalovirus exposure and HLA in healthy donors. On the study more broadly: A previous analysis identified 100 million or so unique TCR beta sequences derived from about 180 million T cells.

Primers included in the PCR were 60 Vbeta and 13 Jbeta primers. Original processing notes: Per a later analysis, the number of unique TCR beta chains was approximately 73 million, of which about 10 million were shared. The assay was immunoSEQ multiplex PCR, and TCRdb's table has in-frame clones only and misses some. V, J and clone size were drawn from that table, and D and trimming were deduced from the DNA. The data show around 160,000 clones, roughly 79% seen once. The V and J ends lost 5 bases and 4 bases respectively, with 9 bases between them. The CDR3 has 12 amino acids. Germline V gene sequence: CDR1 MGHDK, CDR2 SYGVNS.

The sequenced sample was PBMCs. This clonotype originated in a man over 45 in good health and CMV-seropositive. The chain recombines TRBV25-1 with TRBJ2-7, with D possibly TRBD2 on 5 matching bases. CDR3 sequence: CASSSGPYEQYF. The CDR3 nucleotides are TGTGCCAGCAGTAGCGGTCCGTACGAGCAGTACTTC.